The next 30 T cell receptor beta chains were all read from a single sample in a study of blood T cell repertoires in COVID-19 (dated by TCRdb to about 2020). Library generation was performed with the immunoSEQ multiplex PCR assay. Held by TCRdb, this immuneACCESS table contains in-frame sequences only and omits some clones. Under half of the omission traces to an unresolved V gene where checked; the cause of the rest is unknown. In this sample the table shows around 120,000 clones, roughly 88% of which occur a single time. The top ten clones comprise 0.88% of the sample. Source material: peripheral blood. These receptors were collected from a woman aged 45-65 years with active or convalescent COVID-19.

The chain is built from TRBV4-1 and TRBJ2-3; 13 bases map to TRBD2. The germline V gene encodes CDR1 MGHRA and CDR2 YSYEKL. V was clipped by 1 base and J by 3 bases; unmatched bases: 4. CDR3 length: 17 residues. This chain's CDR3 is CASSQVAGLAGTDTQYF. DNA of the CDR3: TGCGCCAGCAGCCAAGTGGCGGGACTAGCGGGAACAGATACGCAGTATTTT.

This chain links TRBV7-9 with TRBJ2-5, with TRBD2 matching 11 bases. Germline-derived CDR1 and CDR2 are SEHNR and FQNEAQ (reference sequence). The length of the CDR3 is 18 residues. The V and J ends lost 5 bases and 1 base, in that order; junction bases with no gene match: 12. CDR3 sequence (DNA): TGTGCCAGCAGCCCACCGAATGGACTAGCGGGTCTCCAAGAGACCCAGTACTTC. Translation: CASSPPNGLAGLQETQYF.

This clone was observed a few times. The chain recombines TRBV2 with TRBJ2-7; TRBD1 matches 7 bases. V lost 6 bases and J lost 6; bases outside the gene matches: 8. This CDR3 is built from 13 residues. Germline V gene data show CDR1 as SNHLY and CDR2 as FYNNEI. The CDR3 sequence is CASRRDREGEQYF. The DNA for the CDR3 is TGTGCCAGCAGGAGAGACAGGGAAGGCGAGCAGTACTTC.

The chain has TRBV12-3 or TRBV12-4 and TRBJ1-2, with TRBD1 as a possible D gene (5 bases). Trimming removed 8 bases at V and 1 base at J, with 11 bases between. The CDR3 contains 13 residues. In nucleotides, the CDR3 is TGTGCCAGCTCCACAGGAAATAACTATGGCTACACCTTC. Translation gives CASSTGNNYGYTF.

This clone was observed once. The chain employs TRBV28 and TRBJ2-7; 8 bases are a match to TRBD1. Unmatched junction bases numbered 17, after V lost 10 bases and J lost 6 bases. The V gene's germline CDR1 is MDHEN and CDR2 SYDVKM. The CDR3 runs to 15 residues. The CDR3: CAIMSGRQGSSEQYF. The CDR3 coding sequence is TGTGCCATCATGTCCGGTCGACAGGGGTCGAGCGAGCAGTACTTC.

The chain uses TRBV27 and TRBJ2-1; 14 positions match TRBD2. Germline trimming cut 8 bases from V and 8 bases from J; bases unmatched to any gene: 2. This CDR3 has 13 residues. The germline V gene has CDR1 MNHEY and CDR2 SMNVEV (reference sequence). CDR3 DNA: TGTGCCAGCGGGACTAGCGGGAGACATGAGCAGTTCTTC. Encoded protein: CASGTSGRHEQFF.

V gene TRBV10-3 combines with J gene TRBJ2-3; 8 bases align to TRBD2. The CDR3 is 16 amino acids. V dropped 0 bases and J dropped 5; count of bases not matched to a gene: 7. From germline, CDR1 is ENHRY and CDR2 SYGVKD. The CDR3 spells CAISESTGGGLDTQYF. The CDR3, as DNA: TGTGCCATCAGTGAGTCGACGGGCGGGGGGCTAGATACGCAGTATTTT.

This clone was recorded only once. The chain uses TRBV19 and TRBJ2-7; D gene uncertain. The length of the CDR3 is 13 residues. The germline CDR1 and CDR2 sequences are LNHDA and SQIVND (reference sequence). V shed 7 bases and J shed 1 base, with 11 bases lying between them. Here the CDR3 reads CASIATSSYEQYF. In DNA, the CDR3 is TGTGCCAGTATCGCGACAAGTTCCTACGAGCAGTACTTC. The full variable domain, in which reference TRBV19 and TRBJ2-7 provide the parts outside the CDR3, is DGGITQSPKYLFRKEGQNVTLSCEQNLNHDAMYWYRQDPGQGLRLIYYSQIVNDFQKGDIAEGYSVSREKKESFPLTVTSAQKNPTAFYLCASIATSSYEQYFGPGTRLTVT.

The chain joins TRBV27 to TRBJ2-7, with 14 bases aligning to TRBD2. The CDR3 extends over 14 amino acids. After removal of 9 bases from V and 10 bases from J, the junction contained 11 bases not matched to a gene. Germline-derived CDR1 and CDR2 are MNHEY and SMNVEV (reference sequence). CDR3 sequence reads: CARTPGLAGVRQYF. The CDR3, as DNA: TGTGCCAGAACTCCGGGACTAGCGGGAGTAAGACAGTACTTC.

The chain uses TRBV28 and TRBJ2-7; D gene unclear. This CDR3 spans 10 amino acids. Between the trimmed V and J ends, which lost 8 bases and 3 bases, there was a span of 5 bases. Per the germline V gene, CDR1 is MDHEN and CDR2 is SYDVKM. CDR3 nucleotide sequence: TGTGCCAGCGCGAGCTACGAGCAGTACTTC. It yields the protein CASASYEQYF.

This clone was found once. J is TRBJ2-1 and V is TRBV30; 14 bases map to TRBD2. Looked up from germline, CDR1 is GTSNPN and CDR2 is SVGIG (reference sequence). The CDR3 length is 16 residues. V trimming: 5 bases; J trimming: 8 bases; junction bases outside the gene matches: 11. The CDR3: CAWATKTSGRADEQFF. The CDR3 DNA is TGTGCCTGGGCTACAAAGACTAGCGGGAGGGCCGATGAGCAGTTCTTC.

The V gene is TRBV7-9, the J gene TRBJ2-7; TRBD1 matches 7 bases. The CDR3 consists of 15 residues. V was pared by 4 bases and J by 1 base, with 7 bases of the junction left unmatched. Germline CDR1 and CDR2: SEHNR and FQNEAQ (reference sequence). The CDR3 nucleotides read TGTGCCAGCAGCTCCCTTTGGACAGGATCCTACGAGCAGTACTTC. Its translation is CASSSLWTGSYEQYF.

This chain joins TRBV5-6 and TRBJ1-4; maybe TRBD1 (5 bases). The CDR3 covers 12 residues. Germline CDR1 reads SGHDT; CDR2 reads YYEEEE. V was shortened by 0 bases and J by 10 bases, with 7 bases between the two germline ends. The CDR3 spells CASSLGQGKLFF. CDR3 DNA: TGTGCCAGCAGCTTGGGCCAGGGAAAACTGTTTTTT.

This chain connects TRBV28 to TRBJ1-4; 7 nucleotides match TRBD1. CDR1 MDHEN and CDR2 SYDVKM come from the germline V gene. The V gene end was trimmed by 7 bases and the J gene end by 8 bases; junction bases not matched to a gene: 7. This CDR3 is built from 13 residues. CDR3 sequence: CASTTGVWEKLFF. The CDR3 coding sequence is TGTGCCAGCACCACAGGGGTATGGGAAAAACTGTTTTTT.

The chain is built from TRBV7-9 and TRBJ2-7, with 8 bases aligning to TRBD2. Germline assignment: CDR1 SEHNR and CDR2 FQNEAQ (reference sequence). With V trimmed by 3 bases and J by 2 bases, 3 bases remained unmatched. The CDR3 is 14 amino acids. In DNA, the CDR3 is TGTGCCAGCAGCTTCGGGGGGGAGACCTACGAGCAGTACTTC. Its protein product is CASSFGGETYEQYF.

This chain joins TRBV28 and TRBJ1-1; 7 nucleotides align to TRBD1. V lost 2 bases, J lost 3 bases, and 3 bases stayed unmatched. The V gene's germline CDR1 is MDHEN and CDR2 SYDVKM. The CDR3 runs 14 residues. The CDR3: CASSLSRGDTEAFF. The CDR3 DNA reads TGTGCCAGCAGTTTAAGCAGGGGGGACACTGAAGCTTTCTTT.

This rearrangement joins TRBV30 to TRBJ2-7, with 8 bases fitting TRBD2. Germline lookup yields CDR1 GTSNPN and CDR2 SVGIG (reference sequence). The V and J ends lost 0 bases and 3 bases, in that order; junction bases with no gene match: 7. This CDR3 has 15 residues. CDR3 DNA sequence: TGTGCCTGGAGTGTGTGGGCTAGCGGGTACTACGAGCAGTACTTC. Amino acids: CAWSVWASGYYEQYF.

The V gene is TRBV9, the J gene TRBJ1-3; D gene ambiguous. V was shortened by 0 bases and J by 0 bases, with 10 bases between the two germline ends. Germline CDR1 reads SGDLS; CDR2 reads YYNGEE. The CDR3 sequence is 16 residues long. The CDR3 region is CASSVGSVSSGNTIYF. In nucleotides, the CDR3 is TGTGCCAGCAGCGTAGGGAGCGTCTCCTCTGGAAACACCATATATTTT.

This clone was seen more than once but under ten times. The J gene is TRBJ2-7, the V gene TRBV20-1; D not resolved. The V end was cut by 1 base, the J end by 3 bases, with 4 bases between. CDR1 DFQATT and CDR2 SNEGSKA come from the germline V gene (reference sequence). This CDR3 contains 11 residues. CDR3 sequence reads: CSARANYEQYF. The CDR3 DNA sequence: TGCAGTGCTAGAGCAAACTACGAGCAGTACTTC.

This chain joins TRBV18 and TRBJ2-7; a possible D gene is TRBD1 (5 bases). This CDR3 is built from 14 residues. V was trimmed by 0 bases and J by 2 bases, leaving 8 bases between them. The germline CDR1 and CDR2 sequences are KGHSH and LQKENI. CDR3 amino acids: CASSPPGVAYEQYF. The DNA of the CDR3 is TGTGCCAGCTCACCACCAGGGGTCGCCTACGAGCAGTACTTC.

This clone was recorded once. The CDR3 nucleotides are TGTGCCATCTCCACTAGCGGTTACAATGAGCAGTTCTTC. Residues: CAISTSGYNEQFF. This rearrangement joins TRBV10-3 to TRBJ2-1; the match to TRBD2 covers 8 bases. CDR1 is ENHRY, CDR2 SYGVKD, per germline. Germline trimming cut 8 bases from V and 4 bases from J; bases unmatched to any gene: 4. The CDR3 has 13 residues.

The rearrangement links TRBV6-2 or TRBV6-3 to TRBJ2-7; TRBD2 might be the D (6 bases). Germline CDR1 MNHEY, CDR2 SVGEGT. The CDR3 has 14 amino acids. V was shortened by 5 bases and J by 2 bases, with 13 bases between the two germline ends. CDR3 amino acids: CASSGGSTTYEQYF. The CDR3 region has the DNA TGTGCCAGCAGTGGGGGGAGCACGACCTACGAGCAGTACTTC.

This chain uses TRBV6-1 with TRBJ1-5, with a possible D match to TRBD1 (5 bases). Deletions cut 6 bases from V and 6 bases from J, with 9 bases between. Germline V gives CDR1 MNHNS, CDR2 SASEGT. This CDR3 has 12 residues. Here the CDR3 DNA reads TGTGCCAGCAGCGGGGGTGTTCAGCCCCAGCATTTT. Translated, it gives CASSGGVQPQHF.

This clone was counted a single time. The chain links TRBV4-1 to TRBJ2-1; 8 nucleotides agree with TRBD2. The V gene end was trimmed by 4 bases and the J gene end by 0 bases; junction bases not matched to a gene: 8. CDR3 length: 17 amino acids. Germline loops: CDR1 MGHRA, CDR2 YSYEKL. The CDR3 reads CASSPGSLAGSYNEQFF. The CDR3 nucleotides are TGCGCCAGCAGCCCAGGCTCTCTAGCGGGCTCCTACAATGAGCAGTTCTTC.

The chain links TRBV5-4 to TRBJ2-7; 7 bases align to TRBD2. V lost 5 bases, J lost 1 base, and 6 bases stayed unmatched. The CDR3 runs to 14 residues. CDR1 is SGHNT, CDR2 YYREEE, per germline (reference sequence). The DNA of the CDR3 is TGTGCCAGCAGGAAAACTAGCGCTTCCTACGAGCAGTACTTC. Its translation: CASRKTSASYEQYF.

V is TRBV4-3 and J is TRBJ2-7; the match to TRBD1 covers 7 bases. This CDR3 comprises 15 residues. Germline V gene sequence: CDR1 LGHNA, CDR2 YSLEER. The trim removed 1 base at V and 2 bases at J, leaving 5 bases unmatched. This chain's CDR3 is CASSQVYRGPYEQYF. DNA for the CDR3: TGCGCCAGCAGCCAAGTGTATAGGGGGCCCTACGAGCAGTACTTC.

CDR3 sequence: CAISESTGGSGNTIYF. In nucleotides, the CDR3 is TGTGCCATCAGTGAGTCGACAGGGGGCTCTGGAAACACCATATATTTT. The chain couples TRBV10-3 to TRBJ1-3; 9 bases match TRBD1. Germline V lookup: CDR1 ENHRY, CDR2 SYGVKD. V was clipped by 0 bases and J by 0 bases; unmatched bases: 0. CDR3 length: 16 amino acids.

The chain recombines TRBV7-2 with TRBJ2-7, with D perhaps matching TRBD2 (7 bases). CDR3 size: 15 residues. V lost 6 bases and J lost 2, with 17 bases in between. Germline CDR1 SGHTA, CDR2 FQGNSA. In DNA form, the CDR3 reads TGTGCCAGCAGTCCGGGGGGCGTCATAACCTACGAGCAGTACTTC. This gives the protein CASSPGGVITYEQYF.

The V and J genes are TRBV29-1 and TRBJ1-1; TRBD1 is a possible D gene (6 bases). V was shortened by 2 bases and J by 5 bases, with 12 bases between the two germline ends. This CDR3 region has 13 residues. Germline V CDR1 and CDR2: SQVTM, ANQGSEA. CDR3 sequence: CSVETGGRTEAFF. CDR3 DNA sequence: TGCAGCGTTGAAACGGGGGGCCGAACTGAAGCTTTCTTT.

CDR3 in DNA: TGTGCCAGCAGGTCACAGGGATATGGCTACACCTTC. Amino acids: CASRSQGYGYTF. This rearrangement joins TRBV27 to TRBJ1-2; tentative D call: TRBD1 (6 bases). Germline lookup yields CDR1 MNHEY and CDR2 SMNVEV (reference sequence). This CDR3 comprises 12 residues. V dropped 6 bases and J dropped 5 bases, with 10 bases sitting between them.